The entry that follows covers one T cell receptor (beta chain) sequence. The antigen is unknown. TCRdb's table, derived via immunoSEQ multiplex PCR, lists solely in-frame clones and lacks some. This sample carries approximately 60,000 clones, 65% to 85% of them seen once, and the ten largest clones take about 0.69%. The record originates from a study of OX40 agonist ivuxolimab in advanced cancers. Study-level background: Anti-PD-1, anti-PD-L1 or anti-CTLA-4 therapy given earlier was allowed, and roughly 38% had some. Points from the study as a whole: The study found that CD8+ T cells averaged more expanded clones than CD4+. At doses 0.1 to 3.0 mg/kg, CD4+ and CD8+ clones expanded. Partial responders receiving 0.1-3.0 mg/kg showed among the lowest clonal expansion.

The CDR3 spans 11 residues. The V and J ends lost 1 base and 11 bases respectively, with 11 bases between them. The germline V gene has CDR1 GTSNPN and CDR2 SVGIG (reference sequence). The source of this sequence is an adult with an advanced solid tumor such as melanoma, head and neck, liver or kidney cancer. The chain recombines TRBV30 with TRBJ1-1; D is possibly TRBD1 (5 bases). Sequenced here: CD4+ or CD8+ T cells sorted from blood, sampled in a trial of the OX40 agonist ivuxolimab. The CDR3 DNA reads as TGTGCCTGGAGTGCGCGGGGGGACGCTTTCTTT. As protein: CAWSARGDAFF.